Listed below are T cell receptor beta chains from one sample, sequenced in a study of CD8 T cells in ankylosing spondylitis. One entry per CDR3 protein results from TCRdb running MiXCR on the 5' RACE reads. Of roughly 400,000 distinct CDR3 sequences listed, under 25% are singletons. Sequencing was performed on blood, either unsorted or a sorted T cell fraction (not recorded which). These receptors all stem from a male donor with ankylosing spondylitis. Both conserved end residues are part of each CDR3. A D gene is named only where the DNA matches it firmly. Rows may omit the clone size; those that give it use once, few, many or a size class.

- TRBJ1-3 - TRBV11-2 TGTGCCAGCAGCCTTGGGGGAGGCAACACCATATATTTT CASSLGGGNTIYF
- TRBJ1-5 TRBD1 TRBV6-2/TRBV6-3 TGTGCCAGCAGTTCGCAGGGGGGATCGCCCCAGCATTTT CASSSQGGSPQHF
- TRBJ2-1 TRBD1 TRBV5-1 TGCGCCAGCCGACGCGGACAGGGTAACTACAATGAGCAGTTCTTC CASRRGQGNYNEQFF
few TRBJ1-2 - TRBV5-1 TGCGCCAGCAGCCCCCCCAACGATGGCTACACCTTC CASSPPNDGYTF
- TRBJ2-6 - TRBV12-3/TRBV12-4 TGTGCCAGCGGTCAAAAGGGGTCTGGGGCCAACGTCCTGACTTTC CASGQKGSGANVLTF
- TRBJ2-7 - TRBV11-2 TGTGCCAGCAGCTTAGGAGGCAGCCGCGAGCAGTACTTC CASSLGGSREQYF
- TRBJ2-7 TRBD1 TRBV6-1 TGTGCCAGCAGACGCGAAAACGGACAGGGCTACGAGCAGTACTTC CASRRENGQGYEQYF
few TRBJ2-5 TRBD1 TRBV18 TGTGCCAGCAGAGACAGGGTTCATGAGACCCAGTACTTC CASRDRVHETQYF
many TRBJ2-7 TRBD1 TRBV25-1 TGTGCCAGCAGTGAATTGGGACAGGGGACCCCCTACGAGCAGTACTTC CASSELGQGTPYEQYF
- TRBJ2-7 TRBD1 TRBV5-1 TGCGCCAGCAGCGGGACAGGGTTCTACGAGCAGTACTTC CASSGTGFYEQYF
- TRBJ2-1 TRBD1 TRBV11-1 TGTGCCAGCAGCTTATGGATTGGAACCGGGACAGGAGTCAATGAGCAGTTCTTC CASSLWIGTGTGVNEQFF
few TRBJ2-2 - TRBV14 TGTGCCAGCAGCCAGCAGAGGGACATCGGGGAGCTGTTTTTT CASSQQRDIGELFF
- TRBJ2-4 TRBD2 TRBV7-9 TGTGCCAGCAGCGGCCGACAGGCGGGAGGAAACATTCAGTACTTC CASSGRQAGGNIQYF
- TRBJ2-7 - TRBV27 TGTGCCAGCAGTTTTTCAAAGGGGCCCTACGAGCAGTACTTC CASSFSKGPYEQYF
- TRBJ2-3 TRBD1 TRBV20-1 TGCAGTGCTGGAACAGGGGAGGATACGCAGTATTTT CSAGTGEDTQYF
once TRBJ2-1 - TRBV29-1 TGCAGCGTTGAAGTGGTTTCCTGCAATGAGCAGTTCTTC CSVEVVSCNEQFF
few TRBJ2-1 - TRBV28 TGTGCCAGCAGTTCACGGGGGGCTGGGTCCTACAATGAGCAGTTCTTC CASSSRGAGSYNEQFF
- TRBJ2-7 - TRBV10-3 TGTGCCATCAGTGAGCCTAGGGGGGGCCCGTCCTACGAGCAGTACTTC CAISEPRGGPSYEQYF
- TRBJ2-1 - TRBV6-2/TRBV6-3 TGTGCCAGCGGCTTAGCGGAATACAATGAGCAGTTCTTC CASGLAEYNEQFF
few TRBJ2-1 - TRBV18 TGTGCCAGCTCACCACCGGTACACGGGAATGAGCAGTTCTTC CASSPPVHGNEQFF
- TRBJ2-5 TRBD1 TRBV5-1 TGCGCCAGCAGCTTGGAGATCAGGGGGCGAGAGACCCAGTACTTC CASSLEIRGRETQYF
- TRBJ1-1 - TRBV23-1 TGCGCCAGCAGTCAATCGAGACAGAACACTGAAGCTTTCTTT CASSQSRQNTEAFF
- TRBJ1-2 - TRBV29-1 TGCAGCGTTGAAGCGACAGGATATGGCTACACCTTC CSVEATGYGYTF
- TRBJ1-2 TRBD1 TRBV6-1 TGTGCCAGCAGTGAAGACAGGGGCGTACGTGGCTACACCTTC CASSEDRGVRGYTF
few TRBJ1-4 - TRBV15 TGTGCCACCAGCAGAGGACTGACTAATGAAAAACTGTTTTTT CATSRGLTNEKLFF
- TRBJ1-1 - TRBV2 TGTGCCAGCACCCTCGGAAGCGGGCTCGAAGCTTTCTTT CASTLGSGLEAFF
few TRBJ2-7 - TRBV12-3/TRBV12-4 TGTGCCAGCAGTTTAGGTCAGGGCCGGTTGTACTTC CASSLGQGRLYF
few TRBJ2-7 TRBD2 TRBV15 TGTGCCACCAGCAGAGACCGGCTAGCGGGATACGAGCAGTACTTC CATSRDRLAGYEQYF
- TRBJ2-3 - TRBV12-3/TRBV12-4 TGTGCCAGCAGTTTAACCGGCCCCACAGATACGCAGTATTTT CASSLTGPTDTQYF
- TRBJ2-7 TRBD1 TRBV28 TGTGCCAGCAGTTCGGGACAGGGTATCGAGCAGTACTTC CASSSGQGIEQYF
many TRBJ1-2 - TRBV27 TGTGCCAGCAGTCCCCGCGGAGGGGCATCCTTTAACTATGGCTACACCTTC CASSPRGGASFNYGYTF